This TCR beta chain was profiled in a study of cytomegalovirus exposure and HLA in healthy donors. With respect to this clone: Its antigen remains unknown.

Study conclusions and caveats: Rare TCR sequences dominated, though some public TCRs recurred in many donors. According to a subsequent analysis, TCR clusters identified in the first cohort showed a tendency to co-occur across the roughly 110 validation repertoires.

Repertoires were generated with immunoSEQ multiplex PCR, while TCRdb's copy carries only in-frame clones and drops some. The sample has 90,000 or so clones, 85% seen once. Germline CDR1 is MNHNS and CDR2 is SASEGT. The CDR3 is 16 residues long. The trim removed 4 bases at V and 6 bases at J, leaving 8 bases unmatched. The sequenced sample was PBMCs. V and J are TRBV6-1 and TRBJ2-2, with 10 bases matching TRBD1. This TCR came from a man between 18 and 29 years old in good health and CMV-seropositive. The CDR3 coding sequence is TGTGCCAGCAGTGGTGTCGGGACAGGGGCATCCGGGGAGCTGTTTTTT. Translation: CASSGVGTGASGELFF.